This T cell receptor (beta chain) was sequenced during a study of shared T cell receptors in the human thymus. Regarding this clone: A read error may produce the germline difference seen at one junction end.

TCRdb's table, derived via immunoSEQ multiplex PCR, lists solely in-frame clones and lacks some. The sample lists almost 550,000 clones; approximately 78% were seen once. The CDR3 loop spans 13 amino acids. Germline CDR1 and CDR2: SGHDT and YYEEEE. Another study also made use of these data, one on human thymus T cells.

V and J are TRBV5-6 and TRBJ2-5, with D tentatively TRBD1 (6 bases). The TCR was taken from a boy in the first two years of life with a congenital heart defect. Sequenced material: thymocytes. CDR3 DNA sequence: TGTGCCAGCAGCTTCAGGGGAAGAGAGACCCGGTACTTC. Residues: CASSFRGRETRYF. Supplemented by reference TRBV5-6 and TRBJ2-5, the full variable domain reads DAGVTQSPTHLIKTRGQQVTLRCSPKSGHDTVSWYQQALGQGPQFIFQYYEEEERQRGNFPDRFSGHQFPNYSSELNVNALLLGDSALYLCASSFRGRETRYFGPGTRLLVL.